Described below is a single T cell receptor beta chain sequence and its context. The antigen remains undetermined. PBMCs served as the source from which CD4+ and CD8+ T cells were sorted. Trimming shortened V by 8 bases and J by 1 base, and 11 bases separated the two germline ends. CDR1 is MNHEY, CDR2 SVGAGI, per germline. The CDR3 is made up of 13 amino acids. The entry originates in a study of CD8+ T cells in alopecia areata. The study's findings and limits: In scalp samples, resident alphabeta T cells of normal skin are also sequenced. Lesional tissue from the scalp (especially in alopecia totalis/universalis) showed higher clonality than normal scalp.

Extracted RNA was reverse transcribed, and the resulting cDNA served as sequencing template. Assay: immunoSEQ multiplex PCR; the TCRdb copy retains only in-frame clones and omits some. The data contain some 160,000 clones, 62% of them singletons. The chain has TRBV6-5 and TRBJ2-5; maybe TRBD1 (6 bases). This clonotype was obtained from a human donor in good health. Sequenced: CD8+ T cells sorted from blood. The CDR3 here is CASVARGQETQYF. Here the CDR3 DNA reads TGTGCCAGCGTGGCCAGGGGCCAAGAGACCCAGTACTTC.